Given below is one TCR beta chain in context. Its matching antigen is unknown. The V gene lost 0 bases and the J gene lost 10 bases, with 14 bases spanning the gap. Germline V gene data show CDR1 as SGDLS and CDR2 as YYNGEE. There are 15 residues in the CDR3. This record belongs to a study of shared clonotypes between healthy human individuals. Study-wide results and limits: In contrast to clonotypes shared by all four donors, non-shared clonotypes had lower generation probabilities.

Sequencing was performed with immunoSEQ multiplex PCR; in TCRdb, only in-frame clones are kept and a portion is missing. The sample records 2 million to 2.5 million clones, 95% being singletons. The V gene is TRBV9, the J gene TRBJ1-6, with D unresolved. The TCR sequence derives from a man between 18 and 35 years old in good health. Sequences were obtained from naive CD4+ T cells sorted from blood. This sample's subset: CD45RA+ positively selected. CDR3 protein: CASSVENFEGSPLHF. DNA for the CDR3: TGTGCCAGCAGCGTAGAAAATTTCGAGGGATCACCCCTCCACTTT.